The clone carrying this TCR beta chain appeared a few times. The target antigen is unknown. Synthesis of TCR cDNA relied on 5'RACE template switching, which attached a universal primer site and UMIs. TCRdb redid the calling of the 5' RACE reads with MiXCR, one entry per CDR3 protein. Among approximately 160,000 distinct CDR3 sequences, approximately 10% were seen once, and the ten largest hold approximately 39%. This entry is derived from a study of T cells after yellow fever vaccination. Germline values: CDR1 SGDLS, CDR2 YYNGEE. The V and J ends lost 0 bases and 0 bases respectively, with 7 bases between them. This CDR3 region has 15 residues. Study results and caveats: Peaking on day 5 versus 15, the secondary response was faster but weaker. The appearance of a small share of clonotypes in both CD4 and CD8 compartments was observed. Booster samples showed a return of most primary-vaccination clones (roughly 96% CD4, roughly 85% CD8).

The sequence was collected from a man between 18 and 29 years old who received the YFV17D yellow fever vaccine. The sample consisted of CD8+ T cells sorted from PBMCs, taken 45 days after the yellow fever booster vaccination. The rearrangement links TRBV9 to TRBJ1-5, with no clear D. CDR3 nucleotide sequence: TGTGCCAGCAGCGTAGGGGGTTATAGCAATCAGCCCCAGCATTTT. Protein sequence: CASSVGGYSNQPQHF.